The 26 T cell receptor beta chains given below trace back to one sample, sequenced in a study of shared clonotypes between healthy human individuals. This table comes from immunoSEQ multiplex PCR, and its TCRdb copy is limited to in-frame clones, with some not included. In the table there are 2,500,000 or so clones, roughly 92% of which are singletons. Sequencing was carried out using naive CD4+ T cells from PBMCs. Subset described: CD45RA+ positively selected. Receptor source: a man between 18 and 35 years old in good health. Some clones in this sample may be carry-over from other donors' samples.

In nucleotides, the CDR3 is TGTGCCAGCATTCTAACAGGGAGCTACAATGAGCAGTTCTTC. Amino acid sequence: CASILTGSYNEQFF. The V call is TRBV28, the J call TRBJ2-1, with D perhaps matching TRBD1 (6 bases). Trimming removed 7 bases from V and 3 bases from J, with 13 bases in between. The CDR3 spans 14 residues. Germline V gene lookup returns CDR1 MDHEN and CDR2 SYDVKM.

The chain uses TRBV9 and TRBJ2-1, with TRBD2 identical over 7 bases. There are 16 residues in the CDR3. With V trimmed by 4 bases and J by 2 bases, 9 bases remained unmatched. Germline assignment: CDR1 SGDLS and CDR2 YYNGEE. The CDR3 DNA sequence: TGTGCCAGCAGCCCTAGCGGAGCGATTGCCTACAATGAGCAGTTCTTC. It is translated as CASSPSGAIAYNEQFF.

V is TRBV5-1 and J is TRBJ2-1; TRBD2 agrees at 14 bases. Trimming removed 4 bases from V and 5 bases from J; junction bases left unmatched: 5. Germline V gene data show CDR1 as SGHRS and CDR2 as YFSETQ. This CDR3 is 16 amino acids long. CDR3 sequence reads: CASSLRTSGRNNEQFF. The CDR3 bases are TGCGCCAGCAGCCTTAGGACTAGCGGGAGGAACAATGAGCAGTTCTTC.

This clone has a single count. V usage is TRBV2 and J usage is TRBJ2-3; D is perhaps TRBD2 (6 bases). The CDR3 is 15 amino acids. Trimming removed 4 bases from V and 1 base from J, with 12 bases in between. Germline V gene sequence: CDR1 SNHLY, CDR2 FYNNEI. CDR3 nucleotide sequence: TGTGCCAGCAGTGCGTTAGCGGAAGGCACAGATACGCAGTATTTT. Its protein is CASSALAEGTDTQYF.

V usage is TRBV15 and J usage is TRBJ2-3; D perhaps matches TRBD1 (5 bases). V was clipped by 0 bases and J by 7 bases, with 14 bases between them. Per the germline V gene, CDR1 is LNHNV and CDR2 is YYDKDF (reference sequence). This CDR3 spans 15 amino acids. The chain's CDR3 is CATSRDRGRAYTQYF. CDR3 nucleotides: TGTGCCACCAGCAGAGATCGAGGCAGGGCTTATACGCAGTATTTT.

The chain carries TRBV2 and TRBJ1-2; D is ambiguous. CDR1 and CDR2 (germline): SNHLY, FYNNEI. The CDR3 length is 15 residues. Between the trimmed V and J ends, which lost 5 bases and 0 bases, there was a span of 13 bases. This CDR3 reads CASSLKPDTNYGYTF. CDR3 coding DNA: TGTGCCAGCAGTCTCAAACCGGATACTAACTATGGCTACACCTTC.

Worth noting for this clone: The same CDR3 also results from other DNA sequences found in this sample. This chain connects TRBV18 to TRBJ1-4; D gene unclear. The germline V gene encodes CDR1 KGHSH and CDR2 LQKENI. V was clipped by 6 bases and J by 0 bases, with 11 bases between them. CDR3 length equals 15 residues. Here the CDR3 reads CASSPDGATNEKLFF. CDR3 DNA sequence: TGTGCCAGCTCCCCCGACGGCGCAACTAATGAAAAACTGTTTTTT.

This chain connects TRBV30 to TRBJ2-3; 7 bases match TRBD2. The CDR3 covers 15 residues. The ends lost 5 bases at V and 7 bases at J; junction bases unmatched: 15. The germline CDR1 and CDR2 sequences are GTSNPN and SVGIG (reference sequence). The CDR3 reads CAWRGLWEGRNTQYF. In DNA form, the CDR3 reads TGTGCCTGGCGTGGATTATGGGAGGGCCGCAATACGCAGTATTTT.

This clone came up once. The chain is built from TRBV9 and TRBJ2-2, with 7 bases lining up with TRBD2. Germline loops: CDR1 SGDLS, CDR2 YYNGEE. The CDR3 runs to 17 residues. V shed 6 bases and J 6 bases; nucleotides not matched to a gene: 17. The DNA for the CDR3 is TGTGCCAGCACCCGTTCACGGTTCAGTCTAGCGGCCGGGGAGCTGTTTTTT. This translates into CASTRSRFSLAAGELFF.

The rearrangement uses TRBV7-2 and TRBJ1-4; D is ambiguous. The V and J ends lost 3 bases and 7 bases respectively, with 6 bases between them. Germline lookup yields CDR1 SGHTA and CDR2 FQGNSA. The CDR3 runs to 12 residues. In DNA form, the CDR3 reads TGTGCCAGCAGCTTTCCAACTGAAAAACTGTTTTTT. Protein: CASSFPTEKLFF.

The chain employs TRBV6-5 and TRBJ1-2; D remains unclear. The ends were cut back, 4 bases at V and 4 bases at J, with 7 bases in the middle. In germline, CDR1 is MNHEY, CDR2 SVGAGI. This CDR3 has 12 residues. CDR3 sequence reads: CASSSVPYGYTF. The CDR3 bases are TGTGCCAGCAGTTCAGTTCCCTATGGCTACACCTTC.

The CDR3 spells CASSPGAASRYEQYF. CDR3 in DNA: TGTGCCAGCTCACCCGGGGCAGCTAGCCGCTACGAGCAGTACTTC. The chain joins TRBV18 to TRBJ2-7; D may be TRBD1 or TRBD2 (5 bases each). V lost 3 bases to trimming and J lost 3 bases, with 15 bases between them. The CDR3 runs to 15 residues. CDR1 is KGHSH and CDR2 is LQKENI in the germline V gene. Together with reference TRBV18 and TRBJ2-7, the CDR3 gives the full variable domain: NAGVMQNPRHLVRRRGQEARLRCSPMKGHSHVYWYRQLPEEGLKFMVYLQKENIIDESGMPKERFSAEFPKEGPSILRIQQVVRGDSAAYFCASSPGAASRYEQYFGPGTRLTVT.

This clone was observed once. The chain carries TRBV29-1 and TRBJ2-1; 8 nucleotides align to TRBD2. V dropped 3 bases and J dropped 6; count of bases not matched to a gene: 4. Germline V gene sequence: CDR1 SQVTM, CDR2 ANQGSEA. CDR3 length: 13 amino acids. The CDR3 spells CSVDNREGNEQFF. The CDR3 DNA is TGCAGCGTTGACAACCGGGAGGGCAATGAGCAGTTCTTC.

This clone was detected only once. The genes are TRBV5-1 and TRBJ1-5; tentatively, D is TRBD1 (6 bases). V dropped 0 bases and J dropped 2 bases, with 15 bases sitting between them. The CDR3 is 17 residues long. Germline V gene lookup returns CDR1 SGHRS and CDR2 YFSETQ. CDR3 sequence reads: CASSLGSGGGGNQPQHF. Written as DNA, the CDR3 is TGCGCCAGCAGCTTGGGGTCGGGGGGCGGTGGCAATCAGCCCCAGCATTTT.

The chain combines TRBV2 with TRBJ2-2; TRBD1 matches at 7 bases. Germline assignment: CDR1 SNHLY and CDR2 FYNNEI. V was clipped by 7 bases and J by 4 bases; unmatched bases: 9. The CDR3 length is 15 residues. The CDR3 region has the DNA TGTGCCAGCAATTGGGGGACAGACCTCACCGGGGAGCTGTTTTTT. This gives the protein CASNWGTDLTGELFF.

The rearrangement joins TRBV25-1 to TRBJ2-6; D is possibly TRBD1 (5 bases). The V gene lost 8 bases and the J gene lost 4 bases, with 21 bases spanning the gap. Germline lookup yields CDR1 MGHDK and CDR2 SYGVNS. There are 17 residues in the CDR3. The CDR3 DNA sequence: TGTGCCAGCGGCCGACAGCAGCCCGGGTACGGGGCCAACGTCCTGACTTTC. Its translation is CASGRQQPGYGANVLTF.

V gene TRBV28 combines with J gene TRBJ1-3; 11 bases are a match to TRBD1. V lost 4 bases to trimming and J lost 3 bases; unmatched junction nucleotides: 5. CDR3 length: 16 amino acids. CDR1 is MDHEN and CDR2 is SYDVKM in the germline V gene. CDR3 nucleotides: TGTGCCAGCAGTTCCGGACAGGGGGCGCGTGGAAACACCATATATTTT. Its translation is CASSSGQGARGNTIYF.

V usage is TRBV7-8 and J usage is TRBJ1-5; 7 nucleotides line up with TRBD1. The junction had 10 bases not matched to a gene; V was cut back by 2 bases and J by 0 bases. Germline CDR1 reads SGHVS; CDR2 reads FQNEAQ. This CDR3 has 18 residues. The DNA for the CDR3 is TGTGCCAGCAGCTTACGCCCGGCGGGACAGACTAGCAATCAGCCCCAGCATTTT. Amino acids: CASSLRPAGQTSNQPQHF.

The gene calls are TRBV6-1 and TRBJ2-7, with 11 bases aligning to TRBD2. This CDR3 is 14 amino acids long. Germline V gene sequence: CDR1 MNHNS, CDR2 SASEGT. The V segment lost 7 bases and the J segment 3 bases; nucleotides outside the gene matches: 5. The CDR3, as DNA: TGTGCCAGCACTCCGGGACTAGCGGTCTACGAGCAGTACTTC. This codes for CASTPGLAVYEQYF.

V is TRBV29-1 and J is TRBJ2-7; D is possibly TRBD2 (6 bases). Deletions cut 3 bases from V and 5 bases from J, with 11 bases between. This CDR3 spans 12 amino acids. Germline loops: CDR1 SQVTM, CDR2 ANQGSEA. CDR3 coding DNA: TGCAGCGTTGATACGGGGGTCGACGAGCAGTACTTC. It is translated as CSVDTGVDEQYF.

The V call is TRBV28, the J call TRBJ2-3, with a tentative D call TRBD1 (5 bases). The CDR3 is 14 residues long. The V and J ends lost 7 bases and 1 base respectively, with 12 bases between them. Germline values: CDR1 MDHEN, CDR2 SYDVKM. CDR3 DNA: TGTGCCAGCATTGGGGCGGAAGGCACAGATACGCAGTATTTT. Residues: CASIGAEGTDTQYF.

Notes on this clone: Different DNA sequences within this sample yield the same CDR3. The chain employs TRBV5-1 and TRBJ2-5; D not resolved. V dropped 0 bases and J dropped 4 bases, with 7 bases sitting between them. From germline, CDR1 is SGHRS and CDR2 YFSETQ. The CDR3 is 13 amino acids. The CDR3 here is CASSLGQSETQYF. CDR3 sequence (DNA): TGCGCCAGCAGCTTGGGGCAGTCAGAGACCCAGTACTTC.

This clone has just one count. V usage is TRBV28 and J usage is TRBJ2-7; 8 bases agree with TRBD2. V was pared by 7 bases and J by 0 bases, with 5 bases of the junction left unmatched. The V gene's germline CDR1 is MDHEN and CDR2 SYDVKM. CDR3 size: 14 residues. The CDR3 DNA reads TGTGCCAGCATCCTCGGGGGGGACTCCTACGAGCAGTACTTC. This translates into CASILGGDSYEQYF.

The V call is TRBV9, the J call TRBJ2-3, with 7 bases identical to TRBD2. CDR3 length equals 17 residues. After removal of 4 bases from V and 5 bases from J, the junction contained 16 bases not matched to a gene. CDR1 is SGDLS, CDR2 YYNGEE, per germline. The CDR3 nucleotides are TGTGCCAGCAGCTACCCAATCGGGGGGTTAGAGAAAGATACGCAGTATTTT. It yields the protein CASSYPIGGLEKDTQYF.

CDR3 protein: CASRVLAGTDTQYF. The DNA for the CDR3 is TGTGCCAGCAGGGTACTAGCTGGCACAGATACGCAGTATTTT. V is TRBV9 and J is TRBJ2-3; possibly TRBD2 for D (6 bases). The germline CDR1 and CDR2 sequences are SGDLS and YYNGEE. V was clipped by 5 bases and J by 1 base, with 11 bases between them. The CDR3 contains 14 residues.

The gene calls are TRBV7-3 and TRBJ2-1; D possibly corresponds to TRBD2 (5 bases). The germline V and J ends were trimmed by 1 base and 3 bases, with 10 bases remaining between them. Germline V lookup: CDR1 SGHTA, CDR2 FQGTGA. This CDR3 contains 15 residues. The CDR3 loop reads CASSLNGKSYNEQFF. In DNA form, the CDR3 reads TGTGCCAGCAGCTTAAACGGGAAGAGCTACAATGAGCAGTTCTTC.